This entry concerns a single T cell receptor beta chain. What this receptor recognizes is not known. No base qualities exist here, and no much larger clone lies one base off it. This sample stems from a study of shared clonotypes between healthy human individuals (dated by TCRdb to the early 2020s). Background on the whole study: The cohort included a few men and a couple of women between 18 and 49 years of age. To increase sequencing depth and limit assay-specific biases, TCR repertoire library preparation and sequencing were carried out by different laboratories using diverse techniques. Leukapheresis yielded between about 0.8 and 8.9 billion PBMCs per donor. Blood TCR repertoires of roughly 5 healthy adults were deeply sequenced to estimate repertoire size and the extent of clonotype sharing between individuals. Per donor, three plates each were used for CD4 naive and CD4 memory, two for CD8 naive, and one for CD8 memory. Paper-wide results and their limitations: When a few donors were compared, the shared fraction of clonotypes was roughly 4.8% for naive CD4, roughly 3.3% for naive CD8, 2% to 2.5% for memory CD4, and 0.35% to 0.4% for memory CD8. Because the study included a small number of donors, the genetic and exposure-history diversity represented was limited. Clonotypes shared by all four sorted-subset donors showed higher generation probabilities than non-shared clonotypes. Naive subsets generally had larger estimated clonotype richness than memory subsets did. Pairwise subsampling indicated that sequencing depth was expected to affect the degree of clonotype sharing among donors. Sampling was limited to blood, and TCR repertoires in tissue likely differ from TCR repertoires in blood. Even with the large sequencing depth, rarefaction of the sorted-subset datasets indicated that sequencing was incomplete.

Using the deep immunoSEQ assay, multiplex PCR amplified TCR CDR3 regions from genomic DNA. Extracted genomic DNA from each cell subset was distributed evenly across all wells of several immunoSEQ 96-well plates, and each plate was treated as a replicate. For sorted subsets, around 200 ng genomic DNA, equal to 30,000 to 35,000 T cell genomes, was loaded into each replicate PCR. Purified libraries were quantified with a Qubit 3.0 fluorometer, sized on a Bioanalyzer 2100, and re-quantified with the KAPA Library Quantification kit. Every immunoSEQ 96-well plate was sequenced on a separate single-read 150-cycle Illumina NextSeq 550 flow cell. Per the original workflow: The immunoSEQ output contained only junctional sequences without quality scores, so filtering could not match that applied to full-length reads. To assign V/J genes and CDR3, sequences were annotated using PyIR, a Python wrapper for IgBLAST v1.9, with IMGT germline references. Reads were removed for weak V/J assignments (E-value above 1e-6), missing CDR3, stop codons, out-of-frame junctions, or ambiguous translated residues. V3J clonotypes were defined by identical inferred V gene, J gene, and CDR3 amino acid sequence. To compute the percentage overlap between repertoires, the number of shared unique clonotypes was divided by the size of the smaller repertoire. Richness of each repertoire was evaluated using RTK rarefaction, the Chao1 estimator, and Recon v2.1 estimates of unobserved clonotypes. Generation probabilities for all TCRbeta clonotypes obtained by the gDNA method from a handful of donors were computed using OLGA. TCRdb re-hosts the immuneACCESS table, in-frame sequences only. Its copies lack some clones; in the studies checked, an unresolved V gene accounts for under half of them, and the cause for the rest is not known. The DNA gave D and trimming, while V, J and clone size come from that table. In all, the sample holds 2,500,000 or so clones, and approximately 94% of those were seen once. Roughly 0.14% of the sample is taken by the ten largest.

Spanning cysteine to phenylalanine, the CDR3 consists of 13 amino acids. Only the CDR3 portion is preserved as DNA: 39 bases, with reading frame beginning at the first base. CDR1 and CDR2 are read off the germline V gene (reference sequence) as SGHAT and FQDESV. The trim is 5 bases for V and 5 bases for J, with a gap of 12 bases between the germline ends. The donors were healthy, HIV-negative adults who had no recently reported acute infections or vaccinations. Every donor was a Caucasian adult residing in Nashville, Tennessee, USA. CD4+ T cells were enriched through magnetic negative selection, after which naive cells were positively selected on CD45RA and the remaining negative fraction served as the memory subset. Blood was collected by leukapheresis, and PBMCs were isolated by Ficoll-Histopaque density gradient centrifugation and then cryopreserved in liquid nitrogen vapor phase. Analytical flow cytometry was used to check the purity and quantity of every magnetically sorted T cell population. Genomic DNA was isolated from each sorted fraction and quantified by UV absorbance on a Nanodrop 2000c.

The clonotype was recovered from a man between 18 and 35 years old in good health. The sequenced sample consisted of naive CD4+ T cells sorted from blood. The cell subset or site label of this sample denotes: CD45RA+ positively selected. The rearrangement combines TRBV11-1 with TRBJ2-5, with no reliable assignment of the D segment. The DNA sequence follows: TGTGCCAGCAGCCCCGGACCGGTGGAGACCCAGTACTTC. It translates to CASSPGPVETQYF.